This TCR beta chain was profiled in a study of Ad26.COV2.S vaccination and SARS-CoV-2 variants. Study-wide findings and caveats: Placebo recipients had lower spike-specific TCR breadth than vaccine recipients. Vaccine and placebo recipients had similar non-spike TCR breadth. Analyses that measured TCR breadth and depth may have underestimated total T cell responses.

Here immunoSEQ multiplex PCR was the method, and the copy in TCRdb shows in-frame clones only, minus some. Here the sample spans around 370,000 clones, about 91% being singletons. Germline CDR1 is SEHNR and CDR2 is FQNEAQ (reference sequence). The CDR3 runs to 15 residues. The V and J ends lost 0 bases and 5 bases respectively, with 13 bases between them. As concerns this clone: The target antigen is unknown.

V usage is TRBV7-9 and J usage is TRBJ2-5; the D gene could be TRBD1 or TRBD2 (5 bases each). The sequencing here drew on peripheral blood, taken after recovery from COVID-19. The origin of this receptor is a human donor who had recovered from COVID-19. CDR3 region: CASSLANLGVETQYF. In DNA, the CDR3 is TGTGCCAGCAGCTTAGCGAATTTGGGGGTGGAGACCCAGTACTTC.